The 9 T cell receptor beta chains below were found in one sample sequenced in a study of cytomegalovirus exposure and HLA in healthy donors. Generated by immunoSEQ multiplex PCR, the TCRdb table keeps only in-frame clones and is missing some. The sample holds tens of thousands of clones; about 90% are singletons and the top ten take less than 5%. Sequenced input: PBMCs. Every receptor here comes from a woman between 18 and 30 years old in good health and CMV-seropositive.

J is TRBJ2-1 and V is TRBV9; D is perhaps TRBD1 (6 bases). CDR3 length: 15 residues. Germline V gene data show CDR1 as SGDLS and CDR2 as YYNGEE. Trimming took off 3 bases at V and 1 base at J, with 11 bases between the two ends. This CDR3 is CASSAGVVSYNEQFF. The DNA of the CDR3 is TGTGCCAGCAGCGCAGGGGTTGTGTCCTACAATGAGCAGTTCTTC.

V usage is TRBV11-3 and J usage is TRBJ2-5; weak D call: TRBD1 (6 bases). Trimming shortened V by 5 bases and J by 2 bases, and 15 bases separated the two germline ends. This CDR3 is 15 amino acids long. The germline CDR1 and CDR2 sequences are SGHNT and YENEEA. This chain's CDR3 is CASSRGTLGQETQYF. Here the CDR3 DNA reads TGTGCCAGCAGCCGAGGGACATTGGGGCAAGAGACCCAGTACTTC.

The chain couples TRBV13 to TRBJ1-6, with D maybe TRBD1 (6 bases). CDR1 is PRHDT and CDR2 is FYEKMQ in the germline V gene (reference sequence). Trimming cost V 1 base and J 7 bases, with 20 bases left between them. The CDR3 has 18 amino acids. In DNA, the CDR3 is TGTGCCAGCAGCTTAGCCTCTTTACTCAGGGGAGACAATTCACCCCTCCACTTT. Protein sequence: CASSLASLLRGDNSPLHF.

The sample holds one count of this clone. This chain links TRBV6-4 with TRBJ2-6, with 9 positions matching TRBD1. The germline gives CDR1 MRHNA, CDR2 SNTAGT. This CDR3 region has 19 residues. V lost 2 bases to trimming and J lost 0 bases; unmatched junction nucleotides: 8. The CDR3: CASSDIEDRGRSGANVLTF. The DNA for the CDR3 is TGTGCCAGCAGTGACATCGAGGACAGGGGACGCTCTGGGGCCAACGTCCTGACTTTC.

The chain combines TRBV29-1 with TRBJ2-1; TRBD1 aligns across 9 bases. The J segment lost 3 bases and the V segment lost 4 bases, leaving 1 base of the junction unmatched. The germline CDR1 and CDR2 sequences are SQVTM and ANQGSEA. The CDR3 extends over 13 amino acids. The CDR3 here is CSVGTGDYNEQFF. CDR3 nucleotide sequence: TGCAGCGTTGGGACAGGGGACTACAATGAGCAGTTCTTC.

The chain links TRBV6-5 to TRBJ2-1; possible D gene TRBD1, 5 bases. Per the germline V gene, CDR1 is MNHEY and CDR2 is SVGAGI. The CDR3 runs to 11 residues. Trimming took off 6 bases at V and 13 bases at J, with 13 bases between the two ends. CDR3 sequence (DNA): TGTGCCAGCAGACGAGACAGTACCCAGTTCTTC. It yields the protein CASRRDSTQFF.

This chain uses TRBV6-1 with TRBJ2-1, with a tentative D call TRBD2 (7 bases). CDR1 and CDR2 from the germline V gene are MNHNS and SASEGT. The V end lost 5 bases, the J end lost 6 bases, and 14 bases lay between the germline ends. The CDR3 spans 14 residues. DNA for the CDR3: TGTGCCAGCAGTATGGGGGGGGCAAGCAATGAGCAGTTCTTC. Protein sequence: CASSMGGASNEQFF.

The chain carries TRBV4-1 and TRBJ2-3, with D possibly being TRBD2 (5 bases). The CDR3 sequence is 15 residues long. Deletions cut 1 base from V and 4 bases from J, with 12 bases between. Germline CDR1 reads MGHRA; CDR2 reads YSYEKL. This CDR3 reads CASSQGHGKSDTQYF. The CDR3 bases are TGCGCCAGCAGCCAAGGTCACGGGAAGTCAGATACGCAGTATTTT.

This clone was recorded once. This chain joins TRBV28 and TRBJ2-3; D remains ambiguous. V was shortened by 8 bases and J by 1 base, with 16 bases between the two germline ends. Germline CDR1 reads MDHEN; CDR2 reads SYDVKM. The CDR3 sequence is 15 residues long. The CDR3 loop reads CASATKITGTDTQYF. The CDR3, as DNA: TGTGCCAGCGCAACCAAAATCACGGGCACAGATACGCAGTATTTT.